A selection of T cell receptor beta chains follows, all from one sample in a study of T cells after yellow fever vaccination. Using its own MiXCR run on the 5' RACE reads, TCRdb lists one record per CDR3 protein. Among 400,000 or so distinct CDR3 sequences listed, under 7.5% were seen once. The sample in question was PBMCs, obtained 5 days after the yellow fever booster vaccination. The receptors were gathered from a man aged 30 to 45 who received the YFV17D yellow fever vaccine. Both conserved end residues are part of each CDR3. Each record gives: J gene, CDR3 length, clone size, V gene, CDR3 protein. Clone sizes are given selectively: once, few, many, or a class where the clone is expanded.

TRBJ2-3 14 many TRBV30 CASSSGASTDTQYF
TRBJ2-7 14 few TRBV6-2/TRBV6-3 CASIPGGQGAEQYF
TRBJ2-1 14 NA TRBV20-1 CSATKTGYEAEQFF
TRBJ2-2 17 NA TRBV5-1 CASSIWTSGSGTGELFF
TRBJ2-5 14 NA TRBV5-1 CASSLGTGKETQYF
TRBJ2-7 14 few TRBV12-3/TRBV12-4 CASNPASGQGEQYF
TRBJ1-4 19 few TRBV11-2 CASSRTGQPGRWDNEKLFF
TRBJ2-3 14 few TRBV3-1 CASRQRGAPDTQYF
TRBJ1-2 16 NA TRBV20-1 CSARPVDRRAGYGYTF
TRBJ2-6 19 few TRBV19 CASSALGYWKDSGANVLTF
TRBJ2-3 12 many TRBV12-3/TRBV12-4 CASSQGSDTQYF
TRBJ1-2 13 NA TRBV15 CATSRARGDGYTF
TRBJ2-3 14 NA TRBV6-5 CASSYELAADTQYF
TRBJ2-7 11 many TRBV28 CASMGAYEQYF
TRBJ2-7 15 many TRBV7-9 CASSLVEGSGKVQYF
TRBJ1-1 11 NA TRBV29-1 CSVATDTEAFF
TRBJ2-2 16 few TRBV7-9 CASSPRGLRSTGELFF